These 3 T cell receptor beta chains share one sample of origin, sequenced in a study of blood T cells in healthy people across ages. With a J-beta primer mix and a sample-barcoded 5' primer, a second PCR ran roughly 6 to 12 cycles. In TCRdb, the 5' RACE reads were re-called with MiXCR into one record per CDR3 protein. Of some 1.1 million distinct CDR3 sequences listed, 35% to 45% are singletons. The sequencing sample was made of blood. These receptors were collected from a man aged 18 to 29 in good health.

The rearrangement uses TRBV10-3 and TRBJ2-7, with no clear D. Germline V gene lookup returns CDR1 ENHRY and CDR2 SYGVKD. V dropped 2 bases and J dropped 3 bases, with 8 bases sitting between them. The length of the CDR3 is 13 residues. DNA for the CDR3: TGTGCCATCAGTGAGGGAAGGGACTACGAGCAGTACTTC. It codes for CAISEGRDYEQYF.

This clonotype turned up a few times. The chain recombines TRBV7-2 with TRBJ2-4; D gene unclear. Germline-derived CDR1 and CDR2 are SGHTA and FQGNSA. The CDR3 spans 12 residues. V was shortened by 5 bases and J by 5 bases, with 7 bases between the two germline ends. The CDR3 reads CASSTSENIQYF. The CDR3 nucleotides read TGTGCCAGCAGCACTTCAGAAAACATTCAGTACTTC.

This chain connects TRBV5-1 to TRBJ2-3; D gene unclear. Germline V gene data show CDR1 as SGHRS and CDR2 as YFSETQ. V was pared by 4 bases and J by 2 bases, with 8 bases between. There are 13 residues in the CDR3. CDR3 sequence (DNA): TGCGCCAGCAGCATACCTCCCACAGATACGCAGTATTTT. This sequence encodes CASSIPPTDTQYF.